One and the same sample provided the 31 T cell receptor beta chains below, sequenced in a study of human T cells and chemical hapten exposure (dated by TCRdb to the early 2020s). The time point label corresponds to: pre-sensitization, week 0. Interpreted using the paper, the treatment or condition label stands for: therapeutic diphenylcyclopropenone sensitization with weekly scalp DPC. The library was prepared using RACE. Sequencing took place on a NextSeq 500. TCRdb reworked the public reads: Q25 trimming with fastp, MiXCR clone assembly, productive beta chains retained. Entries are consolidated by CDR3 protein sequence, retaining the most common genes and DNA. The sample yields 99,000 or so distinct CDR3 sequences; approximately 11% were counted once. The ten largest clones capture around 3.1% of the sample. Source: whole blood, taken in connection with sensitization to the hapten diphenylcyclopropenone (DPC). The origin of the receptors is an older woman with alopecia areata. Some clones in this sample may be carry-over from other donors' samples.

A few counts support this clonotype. The DNA of the CDR3 is TGCGCCAGCAGCTTGGATCCGGGGGCTAATGGAAACACCATATATTTT. Protein sequence: CASSLDPGANGNTIYF. This chain connects TRBV5-1 to TRBJ1-3, with D maybe TRBD1 (6 bases). CDR1 SGHRS and CDR2 YFSETQ come from the germline V gene. V gave up 0 bases and J gave up 3 bases, with 13 bases separating them. There are 16 residues in the CDR3. Complete variable domain (other parts from reference TRBV5-1 and TRBJ1-3): KAGVTQTPRYLIKTRGQQVTLSCSPISGHRSVSWYQQTPGQGLQFLFEYFSETQRNKGNFPGRFSGRQFSNSRSEMNVSTLELGDSALYLCASSLDPGANGNTIYFGEGSWLTVV.

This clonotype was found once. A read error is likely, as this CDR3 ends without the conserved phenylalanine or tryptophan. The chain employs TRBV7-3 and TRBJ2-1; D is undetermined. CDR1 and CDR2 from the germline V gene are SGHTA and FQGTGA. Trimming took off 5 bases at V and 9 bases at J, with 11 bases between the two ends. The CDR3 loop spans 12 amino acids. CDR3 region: CASSRSGGEQFL. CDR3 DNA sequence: TGTGCCAGCAGCCGAAGTGGCGGTGAGCAGTTCCTC.

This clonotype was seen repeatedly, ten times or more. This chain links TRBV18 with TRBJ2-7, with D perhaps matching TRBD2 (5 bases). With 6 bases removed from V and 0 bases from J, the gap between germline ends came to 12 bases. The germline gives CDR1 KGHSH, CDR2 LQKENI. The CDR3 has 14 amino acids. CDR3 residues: CASSPRGFSYEQYF. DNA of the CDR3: TGTGCCAGCTCCCCAAGAGGGTTCTCCTACGAGCAGTACTTC.

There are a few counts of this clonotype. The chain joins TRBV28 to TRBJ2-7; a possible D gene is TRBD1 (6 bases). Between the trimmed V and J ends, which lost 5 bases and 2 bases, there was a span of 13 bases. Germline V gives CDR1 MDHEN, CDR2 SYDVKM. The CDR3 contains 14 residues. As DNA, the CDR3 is TGTGCCAGCAGTCCCGGGACATCGACCTACGAGCAGTACTTC. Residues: CASSPGTSTYEQYF.

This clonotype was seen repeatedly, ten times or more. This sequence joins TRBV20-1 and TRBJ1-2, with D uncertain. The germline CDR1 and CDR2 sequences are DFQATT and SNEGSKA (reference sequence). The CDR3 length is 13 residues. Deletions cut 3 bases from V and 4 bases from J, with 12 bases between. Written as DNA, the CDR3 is TGCAGTGCTAGGAGTCAGGAAACCTATGGCTACACCTTC. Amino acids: CSARSQETYGYTF.

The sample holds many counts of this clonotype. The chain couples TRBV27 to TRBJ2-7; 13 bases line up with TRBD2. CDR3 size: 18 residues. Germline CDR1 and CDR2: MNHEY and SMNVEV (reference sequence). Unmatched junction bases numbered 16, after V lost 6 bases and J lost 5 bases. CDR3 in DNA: TGTGCCAGCAGCCCGCTAGGACTAGCGGGGGCAACTTACCACGAGCAGTACTTC. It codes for CASSPLGLAGATYHEQYF.

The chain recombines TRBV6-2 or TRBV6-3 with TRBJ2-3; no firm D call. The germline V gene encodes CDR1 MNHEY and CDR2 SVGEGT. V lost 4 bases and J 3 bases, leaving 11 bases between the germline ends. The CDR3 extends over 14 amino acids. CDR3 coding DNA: TGTGCCAGCAGTTTTTACGGGTTGACAGATACGCAGTATTTT. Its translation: CASSFYGLTDTQYF.

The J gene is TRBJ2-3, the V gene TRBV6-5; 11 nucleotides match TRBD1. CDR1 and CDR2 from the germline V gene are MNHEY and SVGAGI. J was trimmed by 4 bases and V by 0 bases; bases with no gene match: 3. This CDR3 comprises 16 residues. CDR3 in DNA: TGTGCCAGCAGTTACTCGAGGGGACAGGGGGCAGATACGCAGTATTTT. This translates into CASSYSRGQGADTQYF.

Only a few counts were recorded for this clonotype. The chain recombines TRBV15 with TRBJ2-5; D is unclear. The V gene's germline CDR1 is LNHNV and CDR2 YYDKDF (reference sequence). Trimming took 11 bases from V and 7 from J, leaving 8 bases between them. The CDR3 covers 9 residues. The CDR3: CAVGVTQYF. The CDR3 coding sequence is TGTGCCGTTGGGGTGACCCAGTACTTC.

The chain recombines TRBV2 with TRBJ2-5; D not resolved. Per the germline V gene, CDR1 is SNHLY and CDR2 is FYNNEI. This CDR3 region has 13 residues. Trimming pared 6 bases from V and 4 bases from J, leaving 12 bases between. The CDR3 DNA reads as TGTGCCAGCAGGTCCCCACAGACAGAGACCCAGTACTTC. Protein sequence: CASRSPQTETQYF.

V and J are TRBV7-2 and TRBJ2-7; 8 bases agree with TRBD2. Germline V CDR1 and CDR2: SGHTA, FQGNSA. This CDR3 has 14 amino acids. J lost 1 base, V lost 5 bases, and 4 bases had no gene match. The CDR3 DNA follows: TGTGCCAGCAGCCCAAGCGGGAGTTCCTACGAGCAGTACTTC. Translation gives CASSPSGSSYEQYF.

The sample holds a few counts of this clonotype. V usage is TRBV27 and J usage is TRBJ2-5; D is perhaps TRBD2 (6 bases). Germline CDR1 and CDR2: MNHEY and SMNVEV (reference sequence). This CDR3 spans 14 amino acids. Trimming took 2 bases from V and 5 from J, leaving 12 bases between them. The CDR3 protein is CASSLGYGGETQYF. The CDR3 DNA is TGTGCCAGCAGTTTAGGTTACGGGGGTGAGACCCAGTACTTC.

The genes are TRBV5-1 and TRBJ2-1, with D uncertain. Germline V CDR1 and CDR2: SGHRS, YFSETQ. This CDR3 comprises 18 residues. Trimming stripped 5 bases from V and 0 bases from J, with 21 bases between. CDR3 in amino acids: CASSPSGPGVSSYNEQFF. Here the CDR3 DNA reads TGCGCCAGCAGTCCGAGTGGCCCTGGGGTAAGCTCCTACAATGAGCAGTTCTTC.

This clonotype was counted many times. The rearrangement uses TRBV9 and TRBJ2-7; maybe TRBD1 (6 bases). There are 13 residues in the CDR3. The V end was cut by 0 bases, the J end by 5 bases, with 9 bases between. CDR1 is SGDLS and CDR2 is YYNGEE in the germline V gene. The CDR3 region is CASSVGPGDEQYF. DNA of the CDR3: TGTGCCAGCAGCGTAGGTCCAGGGGACGAGCAGTACTTC.

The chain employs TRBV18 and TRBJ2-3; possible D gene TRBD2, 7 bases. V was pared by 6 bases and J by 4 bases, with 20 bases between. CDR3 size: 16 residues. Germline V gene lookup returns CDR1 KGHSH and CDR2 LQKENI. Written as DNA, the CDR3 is TGTGCCAGCTCCCCGGAACGGGGGGCGTCTCCAGATACGCAGTATTTT. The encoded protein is CASSPERGASPDTQYF. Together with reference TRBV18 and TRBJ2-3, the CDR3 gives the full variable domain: NAGVMQNPRHLVRRRGQEARLRCSPMKGHSHVYWYRQLPEEGLKFMVYLQKENIIDESGMPKERFSAEFPKEGPSILRIQQVVRGDSAAYFCASSPERGASPDTQYFGPGTRLTVL.

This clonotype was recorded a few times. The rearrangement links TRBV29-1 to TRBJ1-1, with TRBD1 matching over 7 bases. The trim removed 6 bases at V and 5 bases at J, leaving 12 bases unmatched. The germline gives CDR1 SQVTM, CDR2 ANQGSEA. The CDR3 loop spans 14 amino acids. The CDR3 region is CSVLGNRGRTEAFF. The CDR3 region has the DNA TGCAGCGTCTTAGGGAACAGGGGAAGGACTGAAGCTTTCTTT.

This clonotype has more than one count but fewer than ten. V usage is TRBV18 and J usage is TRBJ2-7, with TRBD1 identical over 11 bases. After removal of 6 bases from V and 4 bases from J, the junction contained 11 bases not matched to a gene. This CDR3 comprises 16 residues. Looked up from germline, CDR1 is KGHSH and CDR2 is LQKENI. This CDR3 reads CASSPNPGTGGYEQYF. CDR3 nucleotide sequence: TGTGCCAGCTCCCCTAATCCCGGGACAGGGGGTTACGAGCAGTACTTC.

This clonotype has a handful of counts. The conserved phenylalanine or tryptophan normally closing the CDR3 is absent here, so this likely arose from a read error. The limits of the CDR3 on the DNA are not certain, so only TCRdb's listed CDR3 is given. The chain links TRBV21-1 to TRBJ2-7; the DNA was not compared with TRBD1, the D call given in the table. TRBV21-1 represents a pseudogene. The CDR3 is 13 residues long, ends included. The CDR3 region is CASSKISGTSEVS.

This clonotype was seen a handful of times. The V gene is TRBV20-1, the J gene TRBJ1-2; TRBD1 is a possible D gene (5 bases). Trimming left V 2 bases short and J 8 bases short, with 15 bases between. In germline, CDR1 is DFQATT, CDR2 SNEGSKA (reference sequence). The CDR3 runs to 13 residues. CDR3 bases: TGCAGTGCTAGAAGAGGGGCAGGATTCGGCTACACCTTC. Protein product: CSARRGAGFGYTF.

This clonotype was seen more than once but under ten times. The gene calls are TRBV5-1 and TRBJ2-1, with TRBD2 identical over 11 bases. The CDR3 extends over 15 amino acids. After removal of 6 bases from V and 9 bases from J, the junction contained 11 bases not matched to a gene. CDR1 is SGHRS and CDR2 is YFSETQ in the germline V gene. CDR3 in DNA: TGCGCCAGCACCGAAATAGCGGGGGGGAAACTTGAGCAGTTCTTC. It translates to CASTEIAGGKLEQFF.

The CDR3 reads CAWSVAGGKTQYF. CDR3 DNA sequence: TGTGCCTGGAGTGTAGCGGGTGGAAAGACCCAGTACTTC. The chain has TRBV30 and TRBJ2-5; weak D call: TRBD2 (6 bases). V shed 0 bases and J shed 6 bases, with 11 bases lying between them. This CDR3 has 13 residues. Germline V CDR1 and CDR2: GTSNPN, SVGIG (reference sequence).

CDR3 sequence reads: CASSTHSRGEGNGETQYF. The DNA for the CDR3 is TGTGCCAGCAGCACGCATTCTCGAGGGGAGGGGAATGGGGAGACCCAGTACTTC. V is TRBV7-6 and J is TRBJ2-5, with 7 bases fitting TRBD2. CDR1 and CDR2 (germline): SGHVS, FNYEAQ. The CDR3 extends over 18 amino acids. The trim removed 5 bases at V and 5 bases at J, leaving 20 bases unmatched.

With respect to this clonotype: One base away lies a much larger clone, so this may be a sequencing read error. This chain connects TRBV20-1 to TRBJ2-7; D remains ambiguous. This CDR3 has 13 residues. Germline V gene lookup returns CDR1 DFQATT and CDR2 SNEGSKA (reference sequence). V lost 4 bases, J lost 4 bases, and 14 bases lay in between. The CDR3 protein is CSATLVLKYEQYF. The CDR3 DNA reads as TGCAGTGCTACGCTAGTCCTCAAATACGAGCAGTACTTC.

In DNA form, the CDR3 reads TGTGCCAGCAGCTTACCGGGCAATCAGCCCCAGCATTTT. The encoded protein is CASSLPGNQPQHF. This sequence joins TRBV7-2 and TRBJ1-5; D uncertain. The germline CDR1 and CDR2 sequences are SGHTA and FQGNSA. V was pared by 2 bases and J by 2 bases, with 4 bases between. The CDR3 has 13 amino acids.

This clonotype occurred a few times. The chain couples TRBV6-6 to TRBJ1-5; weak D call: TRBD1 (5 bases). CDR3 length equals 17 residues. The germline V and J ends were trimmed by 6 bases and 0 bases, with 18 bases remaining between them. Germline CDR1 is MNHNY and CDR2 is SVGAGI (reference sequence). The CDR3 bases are TGTGCCAGCAGCCGGGGACGGTCGGGGAATAGCAATCAGCCCCAGCATTTT. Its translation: CASSRGRSGNSNQPQHF.

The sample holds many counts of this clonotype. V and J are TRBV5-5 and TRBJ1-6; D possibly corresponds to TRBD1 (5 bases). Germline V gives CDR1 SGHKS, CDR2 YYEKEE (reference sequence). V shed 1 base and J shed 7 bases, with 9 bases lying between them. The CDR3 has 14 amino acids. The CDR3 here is CASSLWDLNSPLHF. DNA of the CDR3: TGTGCCAGCAGCTTGTGGGACTTAAATTCACCCCTCCACTTT. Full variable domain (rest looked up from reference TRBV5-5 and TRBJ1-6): DAGVTQSPTHLIKTRGQQVTLRCSPISGHKSVSWYQQVLGQGPQFIFQYYEKEERGRGNFPDRFSARQFPNYSSELNVNALLLGDSALYLCASSLWDLNSPLHFGNGTRLTVT.

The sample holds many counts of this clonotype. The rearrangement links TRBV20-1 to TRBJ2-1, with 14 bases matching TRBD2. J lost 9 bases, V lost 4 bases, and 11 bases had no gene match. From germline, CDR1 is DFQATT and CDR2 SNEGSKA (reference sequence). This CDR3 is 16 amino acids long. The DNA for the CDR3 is TGCAGTGCTACTCCCGGGACTAGCGGGGGCGAGGGTGAGCAGTTCTTC. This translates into CSATPGTSGGEGEQFF.

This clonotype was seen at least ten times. CDR3 loop: CSPHGTLNTEAFF. The CDR3 DNA sequence: TGCAGCCCACACGGGACTCTGAACACTGAAGCTTTCTTT. The V call is TRBV29-1, the J call TRBJ1-1; a weak D match, TRBD1 (5 bases). In germline, CDR1 is SQVTM, CDR2 ANQGSEA. Trimming stripped 8 bases from V and 0 bases from J, with 13 bases between. The CDR3 is 13 amino acids.

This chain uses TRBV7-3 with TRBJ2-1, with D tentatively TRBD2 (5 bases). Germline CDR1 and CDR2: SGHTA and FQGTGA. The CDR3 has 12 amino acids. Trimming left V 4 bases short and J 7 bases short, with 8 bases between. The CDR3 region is CASSSGLNEQFF. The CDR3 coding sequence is TGTGCCAGCAGCTCGGGGTTGAATGAGCAGTTCTTC. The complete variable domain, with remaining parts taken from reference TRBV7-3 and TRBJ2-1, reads GAGVSQTPSNKVTEKGKYVELRCDPISGHTALYWYRQSLGQGPEFLIYFQGTGAADDSGLPNDRFFAVRPEGSVSTLKIQRTERGDSAVYLCASSSGLNEQFFGPGTRLTVL.

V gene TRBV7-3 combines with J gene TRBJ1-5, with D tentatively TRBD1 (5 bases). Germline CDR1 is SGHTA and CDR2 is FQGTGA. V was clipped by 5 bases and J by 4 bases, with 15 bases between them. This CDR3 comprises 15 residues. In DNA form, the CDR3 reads TGTGCCAGCAGCCCCCCCCGGGACTTAAATCAGCCCCAGCATTTT. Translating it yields CASSPPRDLNQPQHF.

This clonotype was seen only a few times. The CDR3: CASSRRTGGFLETQYF. CDR3 sequence (DNA): TGCGCCAGCAGCCGCCGGACAGGGGGGTTTTTGGAGACCCAGTACTTC. This sequence joins TRBV5-1 and TRBJ2-5; TRBD1 aligns across 10 bases. The length of the CDR3 is 16 residues. V gave up 4 bases and J gave up 5 bases; unmatched junction bases: 11. CDR1 is SGHRS and CDR2 is YFSETQ in the germline V gene.